The source of this T cell receptor (beta chain) is a study of T cells in Graves' hyperthyroidism and ophthalmopathy. Germline CDR1 LGHNT, CDR2 FRNRAP. The CDR3 totals 14 residues. The ends were cut back, 8 bases at V and 5 bases at J, with 18 bases in the middle. Amplification of TCR beta CDR3 regions was performed using RNA transcripts as template. During a first-round RT-PCR of the TCR CDR3, the HTBI primer set was used. TCRdb reprocessed the multiplex PCR reads with MiXCR, giving one entry per CDR3 protein. The table includes hundreds of thousands of distinct CDR3 sequences, 20% detected once. This clonotype was picked up a small number of times.

The chain employs TRBV12-5 and TRBJ1-1, with D maybe TRBD1 (5 bases). Sequencing was performed on blood. This sequence originates from a man in his forties with Graves' ophthalmopathy. The chain's CDR3 is CASMGGAGRTEAFF. The CDR3 region has the DNA TGTGCTAGTATGGGAGGTGCAGGGAGGACTGAAGCTTTCTTT.